Listed here are 16 T cell receptor beta chains from one sample, sequenced in a study of post-analysis software for immune sequencing data. Regarding the study as a whole: Among four to six TRBV segments more frequent in patients than controls were TRBV5-6, TRBV5-1 and TRBV20-1.

cDNA libraries of TCR beta carried unique molecular identifiers. TCRdb ran MiXCR on the PCR reads and lists one entry per CDR3 protein. The repertoire holds about 540,000 distinct CDR3 sequences, around a third seen once, with roughly 6% in the top ten. These receptors have no known antigen. The sequenced sample consisted of blood. All receptors derive from a girl under 18 with multiple sclerosis.

V gene TRBV29-1 combines with J gene TRBJ2-3; weak D call: TRBD2 (9 bases). CDR1 and CDR2 from the germline V gene are SQVTM and ANQGSEA. Trimming took 7 bases from V and 5 from J, leaving 22 bases between them. This CDR3 is 15 amino acids long. The CDR3 DNA is TGCAGCGGCGGGGGGGGAATGACAGGGGAAGATACGCAGTATTTT. The encoded protein is CSGGGGMTGEDTQYF.

The chain employs TRBV5-1 and TRBJ2-5; no definite D call. V was pared by 0 bases and J by 5 bases, with 5 bases between. The germline V gene has CDR1 SGHRS and CDR2 YFSETQ. The CDR3 runs 12 residues. The CDR3 DNA reads TGCGCCAGCAGCTTGGCCTTTGAGACCCAGTACTTC. The encoded protein is CASSLAFETQYF.

This sequence joins TRBV12-3 or TRBV12-4 and TRBJ1-5, with 9 nucleotides matching TRBD1. Trimming removed 3 bases from V and 0 bases from J; junction bases left unmatched: 6. The CDR3 is made up of 17 amino acids. The CDR3, as DNA: TGTGCCAGCAGTTTGGGGACAGGGCAGAATAGCAATCAGCCCCAGCATTTT. It translates to CASSLGTGQNSNQPQHF.

V usage is TRBV7-8 and J usage is TRBJ2-7; 9 nucleotides agree with TRBD2. The DNA end favors TRBJ2-5, so the J call may be wrong. Germline CDR1 is SGHVS and CDR2 is FQNEAQ. The CDR3 is made up of 14 amino acids. CDR3 protein: CASSLTSGCETQYF. CDR3 sequence (DNA): TGTGCCAGCAGCTTAACTAGCGGGTGCGAGACCCAGTACTTC.

This clonotype has a single count. The chain couples TRBV3-1 to TRBJ2-7; D possibly corresponds to TRBD1 (6 bases). Germline loops: CDR1 LGHDT, CDR2 YNNKEL (reference sequence). The CDR3 sequence is 17 residues long. V lost 2 bases and J 5 bases, leaving 22 bases between the germline ends. CDR3 nucleotides: TGTGCCAGCAGCCAACAACCGGGACACCGAGCCCTTAACGAGCAGTACTTC. It yields the protein CASSQQPGHRALNEQYF.

The V call is TRBV21-1, the J call TRBJ2-7; no DNA check was done on the table's D call, TRBD2. TRBV21-1 constitutes a pseudogene. This CDR3 is 15 amino acids long. The chain's CDR3 is CASSLRGGEGYEQYF. As DNA, the CDR3 is TGTGCCAGCAGCCTACGTGGGGGGGAGGGATACGAGCAGTACTTC.

The rearrangement links TRBV4-2 to TRBJ2-1; 7 positions match TRBD2. Germline CDR1 reads LGHNA; CDR2 reads YNFKEQ. V shed 4 bases and J 3 bases; nucleotides not matched to a gene: 15. The CDR3 consists of 18 residues. CDR3 sequence: CASSLTLWRGSGYNEQFF. The CDR3 nucleotides read TGTGCCAGCAGCCTAACATTATGGCGGGGGTCCGGCTACAATGAGCAGTTCTTC.

The chain couples TRBV13 to TRBJ2-5; 12 nucleotides line up with TRBD2. V was clipped by 4 bases and J by 7 bases; unmatched bases: 7. The CDR3 has 15 residues. Germline values: CDR1 PRHDT, CDR2 FYEKMQ (reference sequence). This chain's CDR3 is CASSSPTSGGVTQYF. For the CDR3, the DNA is TGTGCCAGCAGCTCACCGACTAGCGGGGGAGTGACCCAGTACTTC.

The genes are TRBV7-8 and TRBJ1-5, with D hard to call. Germline loops: CDR1 SGHVS, CDR2 FQNEAQ. The CDR3 loop spans 14 amino acids. V was pared by 2 bases and J by 2 bases, with 7 bases between. CDR3 residues: CASSLRRGNQPQHF. The CDR3, as DNA: TGTGCCAGCAGCTTAAGAAGAGGCAATCAGCCCCAGCATTTT. Together with reference TRBV7-8 and TRBJ1-5, the CDR3 gives the full variable domain: GAGVSQSPRYKVAKRGQDVALRCDPISGHVSLFWYQQALGQGPEFLTYFQNEAQLDKSGLPSDRFFAERPEGSVSTLKIQRTQQEDSAVYLCASSLRRGNQPQHFGDGTRLSIL.

This chain links TRBV20-1 with TRBJ2-5; no clear D gene. Per germline, CDR1 DFQATT and CDR2 SNEGSKA (reference sequence). V was pared by 6 bases and J by 4 bases, with 18 bases between. The CDR3 extends over 14 amino acids. CDR3 amino acids: CSALPVDGRETQYF. CDR3 DNA sequence: TGCAGTGCCCTCCCGGTCGACGGCAGAGAGACCCAGTACTTC.

This clonotype turned up a few times. V is TRBV4-2 and J is TRBJ2-5; the D call may be TRBD1 or TRBD2 (5 bases each). This CDR3 has 14 amino acids. Trimming removed 5 bases from V and 5 bases from J, with 15 bases in between. Germline CDR1 and CDR2: LGHNA and YNFKEQ. The CDR3: CASSRGWGEETQYF. CDR3 nucleotide sequence: TGTGCCAGCAGCAGGGGCTGGGGAGAGGAGACCCAGTACTTC.

The J gene is TRBJ2-1, the V gene TRBV7-9; D gene unclear. Trimming pared 0 bases from V and 10 bases from J, leaving 10 bases between. The CDR3 covers 13 residues. Per the germline V gene, CDR1 is SEHNR and CDR2 is FQNEAQ (reference sequence). CDR3 residues: CASSLALEEEQFF. The CDR3 bases are TGTGCCAGCAGCTTAGCGCTTGAGGAAGAGCAGTTCTTC. The full variable domain, with the rest looked up from reference TRBV7-9 and TRBJ2-1, is DTGVSQNPRHKITKRGQNVTFRCDPISEHNRLYWYRQTLGQGPEFLTYFQNEAQLEKSRLLSDRFSAERPKGSFSTLEIQRTEQGDSAMYLCASSLALEEEQFFGPGTRLTVL.

With regard to this clonotype: One junction end disagrees with the germline gene, perhaps due to a read error. The V call is TRBV5-4, the J call TRBJ2-1; TRBD1 might be the D (5 bases). The CDR3 length is 15 residues. Looked up from germline, CDR1 is SGHNT and CDR2 is YYREEE (reference sequence). In nucleotides, the CDR3 is TGTGCTAGCAGCTTGCCCAGGGTATCCTACAATGAGCAGTTCTTC. Protein: CASSLPRVSYNEQFF.

Only a few counts were recorded for this clonotype. The chain recombines TRBV6-6 with TRBJ2-5; D call uncertain. Germline loops: CDR1 MNHNY, CDR2 SVGAGI (reference sequence). The germline V and J ends were trimmed by 0 bases and 5 bases, with 10 bases remaining between them. The CDR3 runs 14 residues. As DNA, the CDR3 is TGTGCCAGCAGTTACTCGAAAGTCCGGGAGACCCAGTACTTC. Translation: CASSYSKVRETQYF.

By frequency in the sample, this clonotype is large. The CDR3 protein is CASSLLGTAYGYTF. CDR3 DNA: TGTGCCAGCAGTTTATTAGGGACAGCTTATGGCTACACCTTC. The J gene is TRBJ1-2, the V gene TRBV28, with TRBD1 identical over 7 bases. The CDR3 totals 14 residues. Germline V gene lookup returns CDR1 MDHEN and CDR2 SYDVKM. With 1 base clipped from V and 5 bases from J, the junction kept 4 bases outside the gene matches.

As regards this clonotype: This sequence may be a read error, since a much larger clone differs from it by one base. The rearrangement joins TRBV5-1 to TRBJ2-4, with TRBD2 identical over 11 bases. CDR3 size: 19 residues. From germline, CDR1 is SGHRS and CDR2 YFSETQ. Here the CDR3 reads CTSSMPTSGEVLAKNIQYF. The CDR3 DNA follows: TGCACCAGCAGCATGCCGACTAGCGGGGAAGTCCTAGCCAAAAACATTCAGTACTTC.